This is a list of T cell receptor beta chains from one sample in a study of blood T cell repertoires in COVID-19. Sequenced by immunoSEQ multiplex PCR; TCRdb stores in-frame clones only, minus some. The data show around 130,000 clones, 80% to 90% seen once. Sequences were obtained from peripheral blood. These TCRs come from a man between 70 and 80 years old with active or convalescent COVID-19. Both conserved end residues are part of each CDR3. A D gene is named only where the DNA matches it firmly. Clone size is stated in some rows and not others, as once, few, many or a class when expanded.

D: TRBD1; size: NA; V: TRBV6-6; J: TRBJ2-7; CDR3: CASSPGTGAHEQYF; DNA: TGTGCCAGCAGTCCCGGGACAGGGGCGCACGAGCAGTACTTC
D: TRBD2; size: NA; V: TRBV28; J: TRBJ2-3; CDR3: CASSPSGRTDTQYF; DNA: TGTGCCAGCAGCCCTAGCGGGAGAACAGATACGCAGTATTTT
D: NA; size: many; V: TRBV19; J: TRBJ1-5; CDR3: CASSIDLDGYSNQPQHF; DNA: TGTGCCAGTAGTATAGATCTAGACGGCTATAGCAATCAGCCCCAGCATTTT
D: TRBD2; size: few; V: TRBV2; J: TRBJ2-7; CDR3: CASNSGGSYEQYF; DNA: TGTGCCAGCAATTCGGGAGGTTCCTACGAGCAGTACTTC
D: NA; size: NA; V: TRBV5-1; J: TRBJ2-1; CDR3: CASSRTNSYNEQFF; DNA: TGCGCCAGCAGCAGGACTAATTCGTACAATGAGCAGTTCTTC
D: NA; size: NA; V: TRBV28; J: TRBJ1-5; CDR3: CASQGSVQPQHF; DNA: TGTGCCAGTCAGGGTTCGGTTCAGCCCCAGCATTTT
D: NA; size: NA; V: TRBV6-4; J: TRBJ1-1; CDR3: CASRVTGTNTEAFF; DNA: TGTGCCAGCAGGGTCACAGGGACGAACACTGAAGCTTTCTTT
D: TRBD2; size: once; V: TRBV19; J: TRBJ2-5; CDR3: CASSLGLAAQETQYF; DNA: TGTGCCAGCTCATTGGGCCTAGCGGCCCAAGAGACCCAGTACTTC
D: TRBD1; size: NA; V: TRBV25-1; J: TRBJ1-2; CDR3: CASSDSRQGGYGYTF; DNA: TGTGCCAGCAGTGATAGCCGGCAGGGGGGCTATGGCTACACCTTC
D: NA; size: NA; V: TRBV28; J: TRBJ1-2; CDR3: CASRVNGLNYGYTF; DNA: TGTGCCAGCAGGGTAAATGGCCTTAACTATGGCTACACCTTC
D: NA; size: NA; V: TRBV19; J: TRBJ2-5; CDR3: CASSRGFQETQYF; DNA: TGTGCCAGTAGTCGGGGGTTCCAAGAGACCCAGTACTTC
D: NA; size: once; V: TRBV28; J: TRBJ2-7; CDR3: CASSLSGIREQYF; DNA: TGTGCCAGCAGTTTATCAGGGATACGCGAGCAGTACTTC
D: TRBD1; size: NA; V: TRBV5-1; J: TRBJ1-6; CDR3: CASSLGQGWNSPLHF; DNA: TGCGCCAGCTCCTTAGGACAGGGGTGGAATTCACCCCTCCACTTT
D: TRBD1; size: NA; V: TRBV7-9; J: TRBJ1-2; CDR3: CASSLQGRGQAAGYTF; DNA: TGTGCCAGCAGCCTTCAGGGGCGTGGACAGGCCGCTGGCTACACCTTC
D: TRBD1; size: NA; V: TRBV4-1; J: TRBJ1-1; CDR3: CASSQDPRDRGRNTEAFF; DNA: TGCGCCAGCAGCCAAGACCCAAGGGACAGGGGGCGGAACACTGAAGCTTTCTTT
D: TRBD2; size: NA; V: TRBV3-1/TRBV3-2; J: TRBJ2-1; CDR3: CASGTSGRSKDEQFF; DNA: TGTGCTTCCGGGACTAGCGGGAGAAGTAAAGATGAGCAGTTCTTC
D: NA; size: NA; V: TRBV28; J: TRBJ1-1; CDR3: CATVRGATEAFF; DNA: TGTGCCACCGTACGGGGAGCCACTGAAGCTTTCTTT
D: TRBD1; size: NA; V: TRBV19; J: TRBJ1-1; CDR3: CASSPGTGVGKAFF; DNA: TGTGCCAGTAGCCCCGGGACAGGGGTTGGGAAAGCTTTCTTT
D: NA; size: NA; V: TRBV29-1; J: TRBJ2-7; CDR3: CSVVENSYEQYF; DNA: TGCAGCGTTGTCGAGAACTCCTACGAGCAGTACTTC
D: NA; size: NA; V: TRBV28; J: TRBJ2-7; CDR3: CASSRMATYEQYF; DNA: TGTGCCAGCAGTCGCATGGCAACCTACGAGCAGTACTTC
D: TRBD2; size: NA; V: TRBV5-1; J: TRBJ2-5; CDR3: CASSNGLAGQETQYF; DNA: TGCGCCAGCAGCAACGGACTAGCGGGACAAGAGACCCAGTACTTC
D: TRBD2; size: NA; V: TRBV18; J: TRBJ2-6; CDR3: CASSLFLAGVSGANVLTF; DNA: TGTGCCAGCTCCCTATTTCTAGCGGGAGTTTCTGGGGCCAACGTCCTGACTTTC
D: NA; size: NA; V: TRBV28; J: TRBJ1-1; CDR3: CASSLPPFRGGRSTEAFF; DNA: TGTGCCAGCAGTTTACCCCCTTTTCGGGGGGGGCGTAGCACTGAAGCTTTCTTT
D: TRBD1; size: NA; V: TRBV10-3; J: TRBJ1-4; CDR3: CAIRPTGDEKLFF; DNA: TGTGCCATCAGGCCGACAGGGGATGAAAAACTGTTTTTT
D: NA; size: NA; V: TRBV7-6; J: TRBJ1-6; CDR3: CASREGQGNNSPLHF; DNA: TGTGCCAGCAGAGAGGGTCAGGGGAATAATTCACCCCTCCACTTT
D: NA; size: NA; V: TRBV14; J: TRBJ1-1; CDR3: CASSRQNTEAFF; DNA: TGTGCCAGCAGCCGACAGAACACTGAAGCTTTCTTT
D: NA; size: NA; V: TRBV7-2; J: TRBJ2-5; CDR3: CASGQQEETQYF; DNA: TGTGCCAGCGGACAGCAGGAAGAGACCCAGTACTTC
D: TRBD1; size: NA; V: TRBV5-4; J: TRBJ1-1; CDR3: CASSLDRETEAFF; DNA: TGTGCCAGCAGCTTAGACAGGGAAACTGAAGCTTTCTTT
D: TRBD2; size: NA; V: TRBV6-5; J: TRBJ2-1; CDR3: CASRLIAGSSNEQFF; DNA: TGTGCCAGCAGACTAATAGCGGGGTCGTCGAATGAGCAGTTCTTC
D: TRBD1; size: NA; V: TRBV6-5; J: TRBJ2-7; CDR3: CASLGTESYEQYF; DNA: TGTGCCAGCCTAGGGACAGAGTCCTACGAGCAGTACTTC
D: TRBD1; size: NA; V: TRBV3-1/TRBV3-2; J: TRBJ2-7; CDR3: CASSPFQGAGEQYF; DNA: TGTGCCAGCAGCCCTTTCCAGGGGGCTGGCGAGCAGTACTTC
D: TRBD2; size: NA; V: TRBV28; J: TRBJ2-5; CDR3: CASSLNQGEGETQYF; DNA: TGTGCCAGCAGTTTAAATCAAGGGGAGGGGGAGACCCAGTACTTC
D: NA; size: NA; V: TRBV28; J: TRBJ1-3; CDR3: CASNRGAIGNTIYF; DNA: TGTGCCAGCAATCGGGGGGCTATTGGAAACACCATATATTTT
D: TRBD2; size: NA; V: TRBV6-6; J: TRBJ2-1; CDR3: CASSQLAGANNEQFF; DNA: TGTGCCAGCAGCCAACTAGCGGGTGCGAACAATGAGCAGTTCTTC
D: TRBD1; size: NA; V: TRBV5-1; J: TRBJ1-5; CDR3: CASSSGQGNQPQHF; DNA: TGCGCCAGCAGCTCCGGACAGGGCAATCAGCCCCAGCATTTT
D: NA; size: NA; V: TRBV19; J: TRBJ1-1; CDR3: CASSIAGLTEAFF; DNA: TGTGCCAGTAGTATTGCGGGACTTACTGAAGCTTTCTTT
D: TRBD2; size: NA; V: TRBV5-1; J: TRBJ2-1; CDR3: CASSYGLAGGNNEQFF; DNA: TGCGCCAGCAGTTATGGACTAGCGGGGGGGAACAATGAGCAGTTCTTC
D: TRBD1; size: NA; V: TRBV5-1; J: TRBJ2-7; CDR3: CASSLGQDRVLYEQYF; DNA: TGCGCCAGCAGCTTGGGGCAGGACAGGGTTCTCTACGAGCAGTACTTC
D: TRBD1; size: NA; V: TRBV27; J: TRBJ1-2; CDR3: CASSSGQGASGYTF; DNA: TGTGCCAGCAGTTCTGGACAGGGGGCCTCTGGCTACACCTTC
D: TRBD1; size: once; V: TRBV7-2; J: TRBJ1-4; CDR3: CASSLGDRGTTNEKLFF; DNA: TGTGCCAGCAGCTTAGGGGACAGGGGGACAACTAATGAAAAACTGTTTTTT
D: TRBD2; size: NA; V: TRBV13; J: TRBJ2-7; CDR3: CASSGTSVGEQYF; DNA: TGTGCCAGCAGCGGGACTAGCGTAGGCGAGCAGTACTTC
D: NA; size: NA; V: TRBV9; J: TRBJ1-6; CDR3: CASSLDSGWSSPLHF; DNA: TGTGCCAGCAGCCTTGACAGTGGCTGGAGTTCACCCCTCCACTTT
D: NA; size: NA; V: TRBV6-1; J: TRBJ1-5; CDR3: CASSDQIQPQHF; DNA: TGTGCCAGCAGTGATCAGATTCAGCCCCAGCATTTT
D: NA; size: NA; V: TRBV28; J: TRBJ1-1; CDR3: CASSLGGAGTEAFF; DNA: TGTGCCAGCAGTTTAGGCGGGGCGGGAACTGAAGCTTTCTTT
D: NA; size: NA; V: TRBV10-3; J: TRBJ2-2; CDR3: CATALGARTGELFF; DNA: TGTGCCACGGCGTTGGGGGCGCGAACCGGGGAGCTGTTTTTT
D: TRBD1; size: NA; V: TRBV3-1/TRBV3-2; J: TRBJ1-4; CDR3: CASSPPGQFEKLFF; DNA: TGTGCCAGCAGCCCTCCGGGACAGTTCGAAAAACTGTTTTTT
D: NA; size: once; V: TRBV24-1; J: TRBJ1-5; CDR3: CATPGRVVYSNQPQHF; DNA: TGTGCCACTCCTGGCAGGGTGGTATATAGCAATCAGCCCCAGCATTTT
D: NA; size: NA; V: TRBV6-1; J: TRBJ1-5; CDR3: CASSEAVASNQPQHF; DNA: TGTGCCAGCAGTGAAGCGGTGGCAAGCAATCAGCCCCAGCATTTT
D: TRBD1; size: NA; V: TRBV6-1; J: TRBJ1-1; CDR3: CASSEQGTGAAEAFF; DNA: TGTGCCAGCAGTGAACAGGGGACAGGGGCCGCTGAAGCTTTCTTT
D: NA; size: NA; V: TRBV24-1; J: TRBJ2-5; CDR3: CATSDPDGVQYF; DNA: TGTGCCACCAGTGACCCGGACGGGGTCCAGTACTTC
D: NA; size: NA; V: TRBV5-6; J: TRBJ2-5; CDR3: CASSLVAGRETQYF; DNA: TGTGCCAGCAGCTTGGTAGCAGGGCGTGAGACCCAGTACTTC
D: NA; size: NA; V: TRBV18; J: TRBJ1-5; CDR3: CASSPGTDNQPQHF; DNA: TGTGCCAGCTCACCAGGGACTGATAATCAGCCCCAGCATTTT
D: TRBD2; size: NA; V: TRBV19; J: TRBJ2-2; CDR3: CASSIGASGRALNRELFF; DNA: TGTGCCAGTAGTATAGGGGCCAGCGGGAGGGCCTTAAACAGGGAGCTGTTTTTT
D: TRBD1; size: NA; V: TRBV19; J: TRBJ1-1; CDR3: CASSRRQGAEKTEAFF; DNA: TGTGCCAGTAGCCGTAGACAGGGGGCGGAGAAGACTGAAGCTTTCTTT